The 27 T cell receptor beta chains in this list originate from one sample, sequenced in a study of T cells in women clearing cervical HPV infection. Profiled with immunoSEQ multiplex PCR; TCRdb holds only in-frame clones, not every one. Listed are about 30,000 clones; under 7.5% falls within the top ten. The sequenced sample was blood buffy coat. These receptors came from a woman between 18 and 70 years old with a cervical HPV16 infection that either progressed to CIN3+ or cleared (not recorded which).

As concerns this clone: The read ends 3 residues shy of where the CDR3 ends; the end is completed using the germline J gene. The rearrangement joins TRBV7-3 to TRBJ2-1; a possible D gene is TRBD1 (6 bases). CDR3 length equals 15 residues. Trimming shortened V by 4 bases and J by 8 bases, and 18 bases separated the two germline ends. The germline V gene encodes CDR1 SGHTA and CDR2 FQGTGA. The part of the CDR3 DNA that was read is TGTGCCAGCAGCTCCGGCCAGGGGCGCTGGGATGAG. It is translated as CASSSGQGRWDE. The whole CDR3 sequence reads CASSSGQGRWDEQFF.

Remarks on this clone: The read ends 3 residues early relative to the CDR3; the germline J gene fills the gap. This chain connects TRBV5-1 to TRBJ1-1; D ambiguous. The CDR3 loop spans 15 amino acids. Deletions cut 0 bases from V and 1 base from J, with 10 bases between. Germline-derived CDR1 and CDR2 are SGHRS and YFSETQ. CDR3 bases read: TGCGCCAGCAGCTTGGTAGGCAGGTGGAACACTGAA. It specifies CASSLVGRWNTE. The complete CDR3 protein is CASSLVGRWNTEAFF. The whole variable domain, remainder taken from reference TRBV5-1 and TRBJ1-1, is KAGVTQTPRYLIKTRGQQVTLSCSPISGHRSVSWYQQTPGQGLQFLFEYFSETQRNKGNFPGRFSGRQFSNSRSEMNVSTLELGDSALYLCASSLVGRWNTEAFFGQGTRLTVV.

A remark on this clone: Read coverage stops 3 residues before the CDR3 terminus; the germline J gene supplies the remainder. The chain employs TRBV11-1 and TRBJ2-7, with D maybe TRBD1 (5 bases). There are 13 residues in the CDR3. Germline assignment: CDR1 SGHAT and CDR2 FQDESV (reference sequence). With 5 bases removed from V and 3 bases from J, the gap between germline ends came to 11 bases. Here the CDR3 reads CASSPFDSYEQYF. The CDR3 bases that were read are TGTGCCAGCAGCCCATTCGACAGCTACGAG.

Regarding this clone: The junction departs from germline at one end; a sequencing error may be responsible. The CDR3: CASIEYRGIYEQYF. CDR3 DNA (partial): TGTGCCAGCATTGAATACAGGGGGATTTACGAG. This chain links TRBV2 with TRBJ2-7; 8 positions agree with TRBD1. Sequencing ends 3 residues short of the CDR3 end; the germline J gene provides the rest. The CDR3 extends over 14 amino acids. Germline V gene sequence: CDR1 SNHLY, CDR2 FYNNEI.

Regarding this clone: Sequencing ends 3 residues short of the CDR3 end; the germline J gene provides the rest. The chain couples TRBV5-5 to TRBJ2-1, with D maybe TRBD1 (5 bases). V shed 4 bases and J shed 3 bases, with 8 bases lying between them. The CDR3 is 13 residues long. CDR1 and CDR2 from the germline V gene are SGHKS and YYEKEE (reference sequence). Incomplete CDR3 DNA: TGTGCCAGCAGCCCAGGGAACTACAATGAG. Amino acids: CASSPGNYNE. The entire CDR3 sequence reads CASSPGNYNEQFF.

As regards this clone: Read data end 3 residues before the CDR3 end; the end is taken from the germline J gene. V usage is TRBV6-4 and J usage is TRBJ2-1, with D possibly TRBD2 on 5 matching bases. Germline V CDR1 and CDR2: MRHNA, SNTAGT. CDR3 length: 15 amino acids. V lost 0 bases and J lost 7, with 13 bases in between. The CDR3 bases that were read are TGTGCCAGCAGTGACTCGTGGGTAGCGAGGAATGAG. It codes for CASSDSWVARNE. The entire CDR3 protein is CASSDSWVARNEQFF.

As concerns this clone: The read comes to an end 3 residues before the CDR3 does, leaving the germline J gene to fill in the end. V and J are TRBV2 and TRBJ1-6; 8 nucleotides line up with TRBD1. The germline V gene encodes CDR1 SNHLY and CDR2 FYNNEI. The CDR3 has 14 residues. V was pared by 7 bases and J by 7 bases, with 6 bases of the junction left unmatched. The CDR3 protein is CASTRDRQNSPLHF. CDR3 DNA (partial): TGTGCCAGCACCAGGGACAGGCAAAATTCACCC.

To note about this clone: Coverage ceases 3 residues before the CDR3 finishes, and the germline J gene fills in the end. The chain combines TRBV7-3 with TRBJ2-7; D gene uncertain. Germline CDR1 reads SGHTA; CDR2 reads FQGTGA. This CDR3 region has 13 residues. Trimming pared 1 base from V and 6 bases from J, leaving 10 bases between. The covered CDR3 bases are TGTGCCAGCAGCTTAAATCCGGTCTCCGAG. Translation: CASSLNPVSE. The complete CDR3 reads CASSLNPVSEQYF.

With respect to this clone: The read terminates 3 residues ahead of where the CDR3 ends, so the germline J gene completes it. The J gene is TRBJ2-3, the V gene TRBV2, with 11 bases identical to TRBD2. CDR3 length equals 14 residues. V trimming: 10 bases; J trimming: 4 bases; junction bases outside the gene matches: 7. Germline loops: CDR1 SNHLY, CDR2 FYNNEI. Incomplete CDR3 DNA: TGTGCCACCCATAGCGGGGGGGCCGCAGATACG. Encoded protein: CATHSGGAADT. From start to end, the CDR3 is CATHSGGAADTQYF.

This clone is classed as medium-sized by frequency. The CDR3 end lies 3 residues beyond the end of the read and is filled in from the germline J gene. The V call is TRBV7-2, the J call TRBJ1-4; D is perhaps TRBD1 (5 bases). This CDR3 has 12 residues. V was trimmed by 6 bases and J by 10 bases, leaving 12 bases between them. Per the germline V gene, CDR1 is SGHTA and CDR2 is FQGNSA. The CDR3 sequence is CASRRTTGKLFF. The sequenced part of the CDR3 DNA is TGTGCCAGCAGGCGGACCACAGGAAAA.

Of note for this clone: The CDR3 is cut off 3 residues early in the read; its end comes from the germline J gene. The J gene is TRBJ2-3, the V gene TRBV2, with TRBD2 matching over 10 bases. The CDR3 spans 15 residues. With V trimmed by 6 bases and J by 2 bases, 5 bases remained unmatched. Looked up from germline, CDR1 is SNHLY and CDR2 is FYNNEI. CDR3 bases read: TGTGCCAGCAGCAAGACTAGCGGGCACACAGATACG. Protein product: CASSKTSGHTDT. The whole CDR3 protein reads CASSKTSGHTDTQYF.

CDR3 DNA, as far as it was read: TGTGCCAGCAGTGAAACTTGGGGCAGGATGAACACTGAA. It is translated as CASSETWGRMNTE. The whole CDR3 region reads CASSETWGRMNTEAFF. The chain carries TRBV6-1 and TRBJ1-1; D might be TRBD1 (5 bases). The sequence runs out 3 residues before the end of the CDR3; the remainder is reconstructed from the germline J gene. This CDR3 has 16 residues. Germline CDR1 is MNHNS and CDR2 is SASEGT. V shed 2 bases and J shed 0 bases, with 13 bases lying between them.

In regard to this clone: Read data end 3 residues before the CDR3 end; the end is taken from the germline J gene. The genes are TRBV2 and TRBJ2-2, with 8 nucleotides matching TRBD2. Germline CDR1 SNHLY, CDR2 FYNNEI. V lost 5 bases to trimming and J lost 1 base; unmatched junction nucleotides: 12. There are 18 residues in the CDR3. The CDR3 region is CASSRGERGGRNTGELFF. The CDR3 bases that were read are TGTGCCAGCAGTAGAGGCGAACGGGGGGGCAGGAACACCGGGGAG. The whole variable domain, remainder taken from reference TRBV2 and TRBJ2-2, is EPEVTQTPSHQVTQMGQEVILRCVPISNHLYFYWYRQILGQKVEFLVSFYNNEISEKSEIFDDQFSVERPDGSNFTLKIRSTKLEDSAMYFCASSRGERGGRNTGELFFGEGSRLTVL.

Points on this clone: The sequence runs out 3 residues before the end of the CDR3; the remainder is reconstructed from the germline J gene. The chain carries TRBV7-9 and TRBJ2-3; D is unresolved. The V and J ends lost 0 bases and 6 bases respectively, with 4 bases between them. Germline-derived CDR1 and CDR2 are SEHNR and FQNEAQ (reference sequence). This CDR3 is 12 amino acids long. CDR3 in amino acids: CASSLAVDTQYF. The CDR3 bases that were read are TGTGCCAGCAGCTTAGCCGTGGATACG.

With regard to this clone: Sequencing ends 3 residues short of the CDR3 end; the germline J gene provides the rest. This chain uses TRBV5-1 with TRBJ2-3, with D perhaps matching TRBD1 (6 bases). The V gene lost 6 bases and the J gene lost 4 bases, with 15 bases spanning the gap. Germline CDR1 is SGHRS and CDR2 is YFSETQ. CDR3 length: 14 amino acids. CDR3 protein: CASKGQSRADTQYF. CDR3 bases read: TGCGCCAGCAAAGGACAGTCGCGGGCAGATACG.

About this clone itself: From the germline J gene comes the end of the CDR3, since the read stops 3 residues before it. The chain recombines TRBV2 with TRBJ2-2; 9 bases match TRBD1. Germline CDR1 reads SNHLY; CDR2 reads FYNNEI. V gave up 4 bases and J gave up 3 bases; unmatched junction bases: 3. The length of the CDR3 is 15 residues. CDR3 protein: CASSGRTGDTGELFF. CDR3 DNA, as far as it was read: TGTGCCAGCAGTGGGAGGACAGGGGACACCGGGGAG.

Points on this clone: The read terminates 3 residues ahead of where the CDR3 ends, so the germline J gene completes it. The genes are TRBV29-1 and TRBJ1-1; 10 positions match TRBD1. The CDR3 runs to 15 residues. V was clipped by 4 bases and J by 6 bases; unmatched bases: 11. CDR1 SQVTM and CDR2 ANQGSEA come from the germline V gene. The CDR3 region is CSVGIRGGTGAEAFF. The CDR3 DNA, read in part, is TGCAGCGTTGGGATAAGAGGGGGGACAGGGGCTGAA. The full variable domain, its missing parts supplied by reference TRBV29-1 and TRBJ1-1, is SAVISQKPSRDICQRGTSLTIQCQVDSQVTMMFWYRQQPGQSLTLIATANQGSEATYESGFVIDKFPISRPNLTFSTLTVSNMSPEDSSIYLCSVGIRGGTGAEAFFGQGTRLTVV.

The covered CDR3 bases are TGTGCCAGCAGTGTCAGTGGACAGGGAGATGGC. This gives the protein CASSVSGQGDG. The complete CDR3 protein is CASSVSGQGDGYTF. V gene TRBV6-1 combines with J gene TRBJ1-2, with TRBD1 identical over 8 bases. Coverage ceases 3 residues before the CDR3 finishes, and the germline J gene fills in the end. The CDR3 runs to 14 residues. V lost 4 bases, J lost 6 bases, and 7 bases stayed unmatched. Germline CDR1 and CDR2: MNHNS and SASEGT.

In the case of this clone: With the read ending 3 residues before the CDR3 end, the germline J gene is used to fill in that end. The V gene is TRBV10-3, the J gene TRBJ2-3, with D possibly being TRBD1 (6 bases). CDR3 length: 15 residues. Trimming pared 0 bases from V and 4 bases from J, leaving 11 bases between. Germline CDR1 reads ENHRY; CDR2 reads SYGVKD. CDR3: CAISESQGMADTQYF. The DNA read from the CDR3 is TGTGCCATCAGTGAGTCACAGGGTATGGCAGATACG.

Here the CDR3 reads CASSYSGGKRRETQYF. The CDR3 bases that were read are TGTGCCAGCAGCTATTCGGGGGGGAAACGAAGAGAGACC. The chain is built from TRBV13 and TRBJ2-5; TRBD2 matches 8 bases. The read gets to within 3 residues of the CDR3 end, and the germline J gene fills in the rest. Trimming cost V 4 bases and J 4 bases; bases outside gene matches: 11. The CDR3 contains 16 residues. CDR1 and CDR2 from the germline V gene are PRHDT and FYEKMQ (reference sequence).

A word on this clone: The DNA ends 3 residues before the CDR3 does, and the rest of the CDR3 is filled in from the germline J gene. The gene calls are TRBV6-4 and TRBJ2-1; 7 bases are shared with TRBD2. The CDR3 runs 14 residues. Germline V CDR1 and CDR2: MRHNA, SNTAGT. The junction had 4 bases not matched to a gene; V was cut back by 4 bases and J by 4 bases. CDR3 DNA, as far as it was read: TGTGCCAGCAGTGCTAGCGGAGATTACAATGAG. Its translation: CASSASGDYNE. The whole CDR3 reads CASSASGDYNEQFF.

For this clone: Read sequence stops 3 residues before the CDR3 end, and the germline J gene provides the missing end. The genes are TRBV18 and TRBJ2-5; D is perhaps TRBD1 or TRBD2 (5 bases each). Deletions cut 8 bases from V and 1 base from J, with 17 bases between. Germline values: CDR1 KGHSH, CDR2 LQKENI. There are 15 residues in the CDR3. CDR3 bases read: TGTGCCAGCGGGCAGGGAGACATAACCCAAGAGACC. Its translation: CASGQGDITQET. The CDR3 in its entirety is CASGQGDITQETQYF.

As to this clone: The read terminates 3 residues before the CDR3 end, so the remaining end is supplied by the germline J gene. V gene TRBV20-1 combines with J gene TRBJ2-5, with D tentatively TRBD1 (6 bases). V lost 3 bases to trimming and J lost 1 base, with 12 bases between them. CDR1 and CDR2 from the germline V gene are DFQATT and SNEGSKA (reference sequence). The length of the CDR3 is 14 residues. The CDR3 here is CSASRGSIQETQYF. The sequenced CDR3 bases are TGCAGTGCTAGTAGGGGGTCAATCCAAGAGACC.

Partial CDR3 DNA: TGTGCCAGCTCACCACAGAATAAACTAGCCAAAAACATT. It translates to CASSPQNKLAKNI. The full CDR3 is CASSPQNKLAKNIQYF. The V call is TRBV18, the J call TRBJ2-4; D remains ambiguous. The read ends 3 residues shy of where the CDR3 ends; the end is completed using the germline J gene. Germline values: CDR1 KGHSH, CDR2 LQKENI. This CDR3 spans 16 amino acids. Trimming removed 1 base from V and 0 bases from J, with 10 bases in between. The full variable domain, rest sourced from reference TRBV18 and TRBJ2-4, is NAGVMQNPRHLVRRRGQEARLRCSPMKGHSHVYWYRQLPEEGLKFMVYLQKENIIDESGMPKERFSAEFPKEGPSILRIQQVVRGDSAAYFCASSPQNKLAKNIQYFGAGTRLSVL.

Regarding this clone: The junction shows a germline mismatch at one end, possibly a read error. The read ends 3 residues shy of where the CDR3 ends; the end is completed using the germline J gene. The chain links TRBV10-3 to TRBJ2-1; TRBD2 aligns across 13 bases. Germline CDR1 and CDR2: ENHRY and SYGVKD. The CDR3 length is 16 residues. The sequenced CDR3 bases are TGTGCCATAAGTGACAGGACTAGCGGGGGTTACAATGAG. This gives the protein CAISDRTSGGYNE. The whole CDR3 is CAISDRTSGGYNEQFF.

For this clone: The read is 3 residues too short to cover the CDR3 end, so that end is filled in from the germline J gene. This chain uses TRBV5-4 with TRBJ2-2; D remains unclear. The ends were cut back, 4 bases at V and 3 bases at J, with 13 bases in the middle. Germline CDR1 reads SGHNT; CDR2 reads YYREEE (reference sequence). This CDR3 is 15 amino acids long. This chain's CDR3 is CASSPGVAHTGELFF. The CDR3 DNA, read in part, is TGTGCCAGCAGCCCCGGCGTAGCCCACACCGGGGAG.

To note about this clone: Read sequence stops 3 residues before the CDR3 end, and the germline J gene provides the missing end. The chain carries TRBV7-9 and TRBJ2-7; D uncertain. The germline V gene has CDR1 SEHNR and CDR2 FQNEAQ (reference sequence). This CDR3 has 11 residues. With 6 bases removed from V and 2 bases from J, the gap between germline ends came to 5 bases. Partial CDR3 DNA: TGTGCCAGCAGTTTCACCTACGAG. Translating gives CASSFTYE. The whole CDR3 protein reads CASSFTYEQYF.